A selection of T cell receptor beta chains follows, all from one sample in a study of cytotoxic CD8 clonotypes in ibrutinib-treated CLL. Only in-frame clones appear in the TCRdb table, and some are missing; sequencing was by immunoSEQ multiplex PCR. The sample gives some 200,000 clones, approximately 75% of which show up once; over 9.5% is in the top ten. The starting material was PBMCs, obtained after 12 months of ibrutinib treatment. The receptors stem from a human donor with chronic lymphocytic leukemia. CDR3s include the opening cysteine and the closing phenylalanine or tryptophan. The order of the fields is D gene, V gene, clone size, J gene, CDR3 DNA, CDR3 protein. A D gene is named only where the DNA matches it firmly. Rows may omit the clone size; those that give it use once, few, many or a size class.

-	TRBV6-5	-	TRBJ1-4	TGTGCCAGCAGCTACCTGGGCAGCCCTAATGAAAAACTGTTTTTT	CASSYLGSPNEKLFF
TRBD1	TRBV5-1	-	TRBJ2-7	TGCGCCAGCAGCGCCTCAGGGGGACCTCTTGCACTCTACGAGCAGTACTTC	CASSASGGPLALYEQYF
-	TRBV15	-	TRBJ2-3	TGTGCCACCAGCACCCGGACGGCATCTAGCACAGATACGCAGTATTTT	CATSTRTASSTDTQYF
-	TRBV19	once	TRBJ1-1	TGTGCCAGTAGCCGGGGAATGAACACTGAAGCTTTCTTT	CASSRGMNTEAFF
-	TRBV5-6	once	TRBJ2-2	TGTGCCAGCAGCTTGTGGGGCTCGGGGGAGCTGTTTTTT	CASSLWGSGELFF
-	TRBV27	-	TRBJ2-1	TGTGCCAGCAGTTTATATCCCCGAGGGGGAGTAGGTAATGAGCAGTTCTTC	CASSLYPRGGVGNEQFF
TRBD2	TRBV27	-	TRBJ2-7	TGTGCCAGCAGTCAGGGACTAGGGTACGAGCAGTACTTC	CASSQGLGYEQYF
-	TRBV18	-	TRBJ2-4	TGTGCCAGCTCACCGTTGGACGGACAAAACATTCAGTACTTC	CASSPLDGQNIQYF
-	TRBV6-5	-	TRBJ2-3	TGTGCCAGCAGCGGGGTATTGACAGATACGCAGTATTTT	CASSGVLTDTQYF
-	TRBV2	-	TRBJ2-5	TGTGCCAGCAGTGGTGGGAGGGAGACCCAGTACTTC	CASSGGRETQYF
TRBD2	TRBV27	-	TRBJ2-2	TGTGCCAGCAGTTTATGGGAGGGCACCGGGGAGCTGTTTTTT	CASSLWEGTGELFF
-	TRBV18	-	TRBJ1-1	TGTGCCAGCTCACTAATGGACACAATGAACACTGAAGCTTTCTTT	CASSLMDTMNTEAFF
-	TRBV5-4	-	TRBJ2-5	TGTGCCAGCAGCTTGAACCCAGGGAAAGAGACCCAGTACTTC	CASSLNPGKETQYF
-	TRBV7-9	few	TRBJ1-1	TGTGCCAGCCGACGAATGAACACTGAAGCTTTCTTT	CASRRMNTEAFF
TRBD1	TRBV18	-	TRBJ1-5	TGTGCCAGCTCACCGGGACAGGGGAAATCAAATCAGCCCCAGCATTTT	CASSPGQGKSNQPQHF
-	TRBV28	-	TRBJ2-3	TGTGCCAGCAGTTTGATCACAGATACGCAGTATTTT	CASSLITDTQYF
-	TRBV7-3	-	TRBJ2-3	TGTGCCAGCAGCTTAGGGGTCGGCGATACGCAGTATTTT	CASSLGVGDTQYF
-	TRBV7-9	-	TRBJ1-1	TGTGCCAGCAGACCACGGAGGACGGGGACTGAAGCTTTCTTT	CASRPRRTGTEAFF
-	TRBV25-1	-	TRBJ2-5	TGTGCCAGCAGTGGGGGTGACAGAATCCAAGAGACCCAGTACTTC	CASSGGDRIQETQYF
-	TRBV29-1	-	TRBJ1-2	TGCAGCGTTTTTGTCCGGGACTATGGCTACACCTTC	CSVFVRDYGYTF
TRBD2	TRBV9	-	TRBJ2-1	TGTGCCAGCAGCGTTGGGGCTAGCGGGACGCGCGGGGTGCAGTTCTTC	CASSVGASGTRGVQFF
TRBD2	TRBV6-5	-	TRBJ2-1	TGTGCCAGCAGACTTAGCGGGGGCCCCTACAATGAGCAGTTCTTC	CASRLSGGPYNEQFF
TRBD1	TRBV28	few	TRBJ2-7	TGTGCCAGCAGCTACTTGGGACAGGGAGGCTACGAGCAGTACTTC	CASSYLGQGGYEQYF
TRBD1	TRBV10-1	-	TRBJ2-1	TGCGCCAGCAGCCTTGGACAGGGAGTGGGTGAGCAGTTCTTC	CASSLGQGVGEQFF